The present TCR beta chain was sequenced within a study of cytomegalovirus exposure and HLA in healthy donors. Study context: In a later analysis, it was reported that the roughly 120 validation repertoires had been produced on the same platform as the 500 to 850 repertoires belonging to the first cohort. Whole-study findings and limits: Most TCR sequences showed up rarely, but some public TCRs showed up in many donors. As confirmed in vitro, a few CMV-associated chains were specific for CMV antigens.

The table came from immunoSEQ multiplex PCR; TCRdb's copy has only in-frame clones and leaves some out. The repertoire holds tens of thousands of clones, with roughly 96% as singletons. This CDR3 contains 16 residues. V gave up 1 base and J gave up 7 bases, with 16 bases separating them. Germline CDR1 and CDR2: LGHNA and YNFKEQ. These donors were members of the approximately 110-subject validation cohort, a group separate from the approximately 620-subject first cohort. In regard to this clone: The antigen remains unidentified.

The source is a man younger than 30 in good health and CMV-seronegative. Sequenced input: PBMCs. The chain has TRBV4-2 and TRBJ1-4; D possibly corresponds to TRBD1 (5 bases). In DNA, the CDR3 is TGTGCCAGCAGCCAAGGCCAGGGAGGAATTATTGAAAAACTGTTTTTT. Protein sequence: CASSQGQGGIIEKLFF.